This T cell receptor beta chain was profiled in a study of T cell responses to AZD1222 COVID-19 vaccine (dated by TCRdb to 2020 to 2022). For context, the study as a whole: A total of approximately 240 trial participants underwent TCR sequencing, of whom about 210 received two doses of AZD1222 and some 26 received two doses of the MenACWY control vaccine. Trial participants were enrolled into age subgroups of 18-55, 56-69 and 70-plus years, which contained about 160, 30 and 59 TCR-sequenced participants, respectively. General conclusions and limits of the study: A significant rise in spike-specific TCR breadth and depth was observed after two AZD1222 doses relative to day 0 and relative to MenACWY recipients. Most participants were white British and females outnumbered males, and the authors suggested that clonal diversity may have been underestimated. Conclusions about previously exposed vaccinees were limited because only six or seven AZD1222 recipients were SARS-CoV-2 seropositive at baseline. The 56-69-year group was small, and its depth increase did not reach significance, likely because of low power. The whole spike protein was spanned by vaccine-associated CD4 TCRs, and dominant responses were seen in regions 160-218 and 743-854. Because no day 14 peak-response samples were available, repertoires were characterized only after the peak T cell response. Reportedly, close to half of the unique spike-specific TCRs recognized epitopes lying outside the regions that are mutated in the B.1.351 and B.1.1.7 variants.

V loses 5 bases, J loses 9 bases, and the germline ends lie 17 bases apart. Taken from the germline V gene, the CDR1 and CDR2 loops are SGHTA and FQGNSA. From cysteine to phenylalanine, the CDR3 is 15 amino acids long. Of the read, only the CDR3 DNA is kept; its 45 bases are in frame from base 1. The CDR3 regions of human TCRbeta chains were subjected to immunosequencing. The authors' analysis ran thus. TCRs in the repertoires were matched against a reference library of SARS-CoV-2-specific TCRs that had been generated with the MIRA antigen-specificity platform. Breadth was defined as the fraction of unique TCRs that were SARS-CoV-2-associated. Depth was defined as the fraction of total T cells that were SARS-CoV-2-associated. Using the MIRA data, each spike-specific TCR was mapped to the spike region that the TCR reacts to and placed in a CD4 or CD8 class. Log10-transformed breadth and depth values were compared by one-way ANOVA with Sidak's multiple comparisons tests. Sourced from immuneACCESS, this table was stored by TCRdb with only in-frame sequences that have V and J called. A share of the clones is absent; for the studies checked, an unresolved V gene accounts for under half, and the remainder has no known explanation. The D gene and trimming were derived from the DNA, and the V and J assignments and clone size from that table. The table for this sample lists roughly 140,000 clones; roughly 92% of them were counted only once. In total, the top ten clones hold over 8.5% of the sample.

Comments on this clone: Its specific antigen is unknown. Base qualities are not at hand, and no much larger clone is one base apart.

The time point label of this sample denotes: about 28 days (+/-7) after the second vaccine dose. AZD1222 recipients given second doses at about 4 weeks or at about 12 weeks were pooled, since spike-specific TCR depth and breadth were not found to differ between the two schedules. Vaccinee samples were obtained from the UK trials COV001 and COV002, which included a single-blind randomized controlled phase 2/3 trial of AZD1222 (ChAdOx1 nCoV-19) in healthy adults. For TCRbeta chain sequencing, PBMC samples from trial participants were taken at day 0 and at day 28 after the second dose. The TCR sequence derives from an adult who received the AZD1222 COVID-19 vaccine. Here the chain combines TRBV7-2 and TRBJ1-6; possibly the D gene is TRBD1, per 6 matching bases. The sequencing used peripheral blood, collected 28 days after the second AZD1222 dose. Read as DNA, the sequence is TGTGCCAGCAGCAACCTATCGGGGGCCTCTTCACCCCTCCACTTT. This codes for CASSNLSGASSPLHF.